One sample yielded the 5 T cell receptor beta chains listed below, sequenced in a study of beta chain features in type 1 diabetes. All of the isolated RNA was reverse transcribed, so expressed TCRB transcripts were sequenced. Method: immunoSEQ multiplex PCR; TCRdb's copy keeps in-frame clones and lacks some. Seen here are about 270,000 clones, roughly 15% observed once, and the top ten hold more than 0.02%. The sequenced sample consisted of naive CD4+ T cells from blood. The receptor set was obtained from a woman aged 40 to 50 in good health.

This clone has a handful of counts. In this CDR3 the conserved last residue, phenylalanine or tryptophan, is missing, so a read error is likely. It is unclear where the CDR3 begins or ends on the DNA, so no DNA is shown, and the CDR3 is as TCRdb lists it. The V gene is TRBV5-5, the J gene TRBJ2-3; no DNA check was done on the table's D call, TRBD2. Termini included, the CDR3 measures 12 amino acids. The germline gives CDR1 SGHKS, CDR2 YYEKEE (reference sequence). The CDR3: CASSLLRGAPTN.

The sample holds one count of this clone. The V call is TRBV2, the J call TRBJ2-7; 12 positions agree with TRBD2. With V trimmed by 6 bases and J by 5 bases, 8 bases remained unmatched. The CDR3 length is 15 residues. Germline V gives CDR1 SNHLY, CDR2 FYNNEI. DNA of the CDR3: TGTGCCAGCAGGTTGACTAGCGGGGGCTCGAACGAGCAGTACTTC. Its protein is CASRLTSGGSNEQYF.

This clone was counted a few times. This sequence joins TRBV15 and TRBJ1-1; D gene uncertain. Per the germline V gene, CDR1 is LNHNV and CDR2 is YYDKDF (reference sequence). V was cut by 1 base and J by 1 base, with 19 bases left in between. This CDR3 comprises 18 residues. The CDR3 protein is CATSRVVGVGVPNTEAFF. Here the CDR3 DNA reads TGTGCCACCAGCAGAGTTGTCGGGGTTGGTGTACCGAACACTGAAGCTTTCTTT.

This chain uses TRBV5-4 with TRBJ2-5; 8 bases are shared with TRBD2. Germline CDR1 is SGHNT and CDR2 is YYREEE (reference sequence). The V gene end was trimmed by 4 bases and the J gene end by 2 bases; junction bases not matched to a gene: 7. This CDR3 spans 15 amino acids. CDR3 loop: CASSVGLAGQETQYF. The CDR3 DNA reads TGTGCCAGCAGCGTTGGTTTAGCGGGGCAAGAGACCCAGTACTTC.

This chain connects TRBV5-4 to TRBJ2-3; no reliable D call. The germline V and J ends were trimmed by 3 bases and 5 bases, with 10 bases remaining between them. This CDR3 contains 13 residues. Germline V gene sequence: CDR1 SGHNT, CDR2 YYREEE (reference sequence). Here the CDR3 reads CASSWWSVDTQYF. CDR3 sequence (DNA): TGTGCCAGCAGCTGGTGGAGTGTAGATACGCAGTATTTT.